These T cell receptor beta chains were read from a single sample in a study of technical replicates of blood from several donors. This table comes from immunoSEQ multiplex PCR, and its TCRdb copy is limited to in-frame clones, with some not included. Of about 82,000 clones in the sample, approximately 94% are singletons; the top ten hold around 0.37%. Specimen: T cells isolated from PBMCs. These receptors all come from a human donor in good health. Each CDR3 is given with its conserved first and last residue. D genes are given only for firm matches. Only part of the rows carry a size: once, few, many, or a class if the clone is expanded.

-	15	TRBV13	TRBD1	TRBJ2-4	CASSLKGASKNIQYF	TGTGCCAGCAGCTTAAAGGGGGCCTCCAAAAACATTCAGTACTTC
-	13	TRBV6-5	TRBD1	TRBJ1-1	CASSYSGTDEAFF	TGTGCCAGCAGTTACTCAGGGACAGATGAAGCTTTCTTT
few	12	TRBV30	-	TRBJ1-1	CAWNSWNTEAFF	TGTGCCTGGAATTCGTGGAACACTGAAGCTTTCTTT
-	13	TRBV28	-	TRBJ1-5	CASSLVDNQPQHF	TGTGCCAGCAGCCTAGTAGATAATCAGCCCCAGCATTTT
-	18	TRBV4-3	TRBD2	TRBJ2-7	CASSQEVAGGQKRYEQYF	TGCGCCAGCAGCCAAGAGGTAGCGGGAGGCCAAAAGAGATACGAGCAGTACTTC
-	17	TRBV5-6	-	TRBJ2-4	CASSLADRRAVKNIQYF	TGTGCCAGCAGCTTGGCCGACCGGCGAGCGGTCAAAAACATTCAGTACTTC
-	16	TRBV11-2	TRBD1	TRBJ2-7	CASSLPSGQTPYEQYF	TGTGCCAGCAGCTTACCCTCGGGACAGACCCCCTACGAGCAGTACTTC
-	13	TRBV9	TRBD2	TRBJ2-5	CASSEAGWETQYF	TGTGCCAGCAGCGAAGCGGGATGGGAGACCCAGTACTTC
-	16	TRBV5-1	TRBD2	TRBJ2-3	CASSAGLAESTDTQYF	TGCGCCAGCAGCGCAGGACTAGCGGAAAGCACAGATACGCAGTATTTT
-	15	TRBV7-2	TRBD2	TRBJ2-3	CASSPAGGALYTQYF	TGTGCCAGCAGCCCAGCGGGAGGGGCCCTTTATACGCAGTATTTT
-	10	TRBV29-1	-	TRBJ2-1	CSSSGNEQFF	TGCAGCTCCAGCGGCAATGAGCAGTTCTTC
-	15	TRBV29-1	-	TRBJ1-3	CSVEDRRGPGNTIYF	TGCAGCGTTGAAGACCGAAGGGGCCCTGGAAACACCATATATTTT
-	15	TRBV4-2	TRBD2	TRBJ2-3	CASSHTAGEADTQYF	TGTGCCAGCAGCCATACGGCGGGAGAGGCAGATACGCAGTATTTT
-	20	TRBV28	TRBD2	TRBJ2-1	CASSFLASGRDFISYNEQFF	TGTGCCAGCAGTTTCTTGGCTAGCGGGAGGGATTTTATTTCCTACAATGAGCAGTTCTTC
-	14	TRBV29-1	TRBD2	TRBJ2-7	CSVGRGSGSYEQYF	TGCAGCGTTGGGCGGGGGAGTGGGTCCTACGAGCAGTACTTC
-	17	TRBV11-2	-	TRBJ2-1	CASSPRLSSGSYNEQFF	TGTGCCAGCAGCCCCCGACTGTCCAGCGGCTCCTACAATGAGCAGTTCTTC
-	17	TRBV27	TRBD2	TRBJ2-2	CASSSPGGEGNTGELFF	TGTGCCAGCAGTTCCCCCGGGGGGGAGGGGAACACCGGGGAGCTGTTTTTT
-	12	TRBV6-6	-	TRBJ1-1	CASRGGGTEAFF	TGTGCCAGCAGGGGAGGGGGCACTGAAGCTTTCTTT
once	16	TRBV28	TRBD1	TRBJ1-4	CASSAGTGSTNEKLFF	TGTGCCAGCAGTGCCGGGACAGGTTCAACTAATGAAAAACTGTTTTTT
few	16	TRBV4-2	TRBD2	TRBJ2-3	CASSRVLAGLTDTQYF	TGTGCCAGCAGCCGAGTTCTAGCGGGACTCACAGATACGCAGTATTTT
-	15	TRBV9	TRBD2	TRBJ2-7	CASSPSGSRAGEQYF	TGTGCCAGCAGCCCGAGCGGGAGCCGAGCAGGGGAGCAGTACTTC
-	15	TRBV6-5	-	TRBJ1-5	CASSYSWRSNQPQHF	TGTGCCAGCAGTTACTCTTGGAGGAGCAATCAGCCCCAGCATTTT
-	14	TRBV7-8	TRBD2	TRBJ2-7	CASSLGLAAYEQYF	TGTGCCAGCAGCTTAGGGCTAGCGGCCTACGAGCAGTACTTC
once	15	TRBV6-1	-	TRBJ2-7	CASSEGRGGGWEQYF	TGTGCCAGCAGTGAAGGGAGGGGTGGAGGTTGGGAGCAGTACTTC
-	13	TRBV7-3	TRBD1	TRBJ2-7	CASSSGTGDEQYF	TGTGCCAGCAGCTCCGGGACAGGGGATGAGCAGTACTTC
-	15	TRBV6-4	TRBD1	TRBJ1-2	CASSDRAGGDYGYTF	TGTGCCAGCAGTGACCGGGCAGGGGGCGACTATGGCTACACCTTC
-	15	TRBV18	TRBD2	TRBJ2-1	CASSPGYSGSEEQFF	TGTGCCAGCTCACCCGGTTATAGCGGGAGCGAGGAGCAGTTCTTC
-	16	TRBV27	TRBD1	TRBJ1-5	CASSTSGTVSNQPQHF	TGTGCCAGCAGTACCTCCGGGACAGTCAGCAATCAGCCCCAGCATTTT
-	15	TRBV5-5	TRBD1	TRBJ2-3	CASSLGTGTSDTQYF	TGTGCCAGCAGCCTGGGGACAGGCACCTCAGATACGCAGTATTTT